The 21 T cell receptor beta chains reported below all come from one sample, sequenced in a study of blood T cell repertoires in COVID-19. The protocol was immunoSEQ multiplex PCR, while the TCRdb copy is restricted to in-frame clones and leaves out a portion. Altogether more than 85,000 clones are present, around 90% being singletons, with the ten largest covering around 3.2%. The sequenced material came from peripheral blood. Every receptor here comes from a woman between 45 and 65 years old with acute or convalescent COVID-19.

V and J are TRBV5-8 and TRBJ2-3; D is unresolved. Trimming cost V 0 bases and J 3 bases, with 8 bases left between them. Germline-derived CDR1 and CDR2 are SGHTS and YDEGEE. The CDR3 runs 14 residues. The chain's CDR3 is CASSLVSPTDTQYF. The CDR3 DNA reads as TGTGCCAGCAGCTTGGTTAGTCCAACAGATACGCAGTATTTT.

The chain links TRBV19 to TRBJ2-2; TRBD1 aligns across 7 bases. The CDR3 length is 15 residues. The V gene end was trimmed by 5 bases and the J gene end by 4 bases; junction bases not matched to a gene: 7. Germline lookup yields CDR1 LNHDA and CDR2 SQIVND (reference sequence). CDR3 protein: CASSGRDSLTGELFF. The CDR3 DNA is TGTGCCAGTAGTGGCCGGGACAGCCTCACCGGGGAGCTGTTTTTT.

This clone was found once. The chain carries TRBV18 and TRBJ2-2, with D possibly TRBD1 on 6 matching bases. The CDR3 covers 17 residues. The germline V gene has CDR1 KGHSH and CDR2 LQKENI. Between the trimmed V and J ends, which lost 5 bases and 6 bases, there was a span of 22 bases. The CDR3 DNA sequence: TGTGCCAGCTCAGTACAGGGCCTGACTATGGGACCCGGGGAGCTGTTTTTT. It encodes CASSVQGLTMGPGELFF. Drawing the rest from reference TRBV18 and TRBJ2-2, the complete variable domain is NAGVMQNPRHLVRRRGQEARLRCSPMKGHSHVYWYRQLPEEGLKFMVYLQKENIIDESGMPKERFSAEFPKEGPSILRIQQVVRGDSAAYFCASSVQGLTMGPGELFFGEGSRLTVL.

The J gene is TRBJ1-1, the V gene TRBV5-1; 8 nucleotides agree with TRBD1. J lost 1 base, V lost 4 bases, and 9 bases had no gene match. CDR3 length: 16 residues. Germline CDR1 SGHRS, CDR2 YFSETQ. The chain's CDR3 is CASSSGDRTPNTEAFF. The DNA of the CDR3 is TGCGCCAGCAGCAGCGGGGACAGGACACCGAACACTGAAGCTTTCTTT.

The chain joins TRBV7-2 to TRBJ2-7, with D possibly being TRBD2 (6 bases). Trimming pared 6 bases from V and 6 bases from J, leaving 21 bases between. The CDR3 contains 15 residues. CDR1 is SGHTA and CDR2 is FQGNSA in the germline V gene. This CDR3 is CASSLGMREESEQYF. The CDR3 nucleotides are TGTGCCAGCAGTCTAGGGATGAGGGAGGAGTCCGAGCAGTACTTC. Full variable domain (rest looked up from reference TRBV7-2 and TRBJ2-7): GAGVSQSPSNKVTEKGKDVELRCDPISGHTALYWYRQSLGQGLEFLIYFQGNSAPDKSGLPSDRFSAERTGGSVSTLTIQRTQQEDSAVYLCASSLGMREESEQYFGPGTRLTVT.

In DNA form, the CDR3 reads TGTGCCAGCAGACCCCTCTCAGGATACACCGGGGAGCTGTTTTTT. This translates into CASRPLSGYTGELFF. J is TRBJ2-2 and V is TRBV7-9; D not resolved. Deletions cut 6 bases from V and 3 bases from J, with 14 bases between. Germline lookup yields CDR1 SEHNR and CDR2 FQNEAQ (reference sequence). CDR3 size: 15 residues.

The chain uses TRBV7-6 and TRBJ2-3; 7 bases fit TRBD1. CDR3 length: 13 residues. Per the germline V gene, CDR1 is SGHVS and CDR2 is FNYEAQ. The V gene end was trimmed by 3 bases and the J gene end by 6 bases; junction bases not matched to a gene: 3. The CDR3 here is CASSFDRVDTQYF. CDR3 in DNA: TGTGCCAGCAGCTTTGACAGGGTTGATACGCAGTATTTT.

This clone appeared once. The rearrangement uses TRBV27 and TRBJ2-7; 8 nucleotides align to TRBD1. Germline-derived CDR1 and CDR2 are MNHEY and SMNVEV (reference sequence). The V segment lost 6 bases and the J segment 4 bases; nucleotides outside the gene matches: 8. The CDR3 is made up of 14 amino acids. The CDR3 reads CASRPQGVGYEQYF. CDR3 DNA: TGTGCCAGCAGGCCACAGGGGGTAGGGTACGAGCAGTACTTC.

In DNA, the CDR3 is TGTGCCAGCAGACCTACCGGGACTCCCTCCTACGAGCAGTACTTC. This gives the protein CASRPTGTPSYEQYF. The chain links TRBV28 to TRBJ2-7, with D perhaps matching TRBD2 (6 bases). The CDR3 totals 15 residues. In germline, CDR1 is MDHEN, CDR2 SYDVKM. V gave up 6 bases and J gave up 0 bases, with 15 bases separating them.

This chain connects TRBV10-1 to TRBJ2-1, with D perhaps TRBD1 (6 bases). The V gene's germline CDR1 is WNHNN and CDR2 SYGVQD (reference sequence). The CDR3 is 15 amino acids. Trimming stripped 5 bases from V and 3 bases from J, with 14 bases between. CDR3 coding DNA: TGCGCCAGCAGTAATACAGGGAGTCTCTACAATGAGCAGTTCTTC. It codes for CASSNTGSLYNEQFF.

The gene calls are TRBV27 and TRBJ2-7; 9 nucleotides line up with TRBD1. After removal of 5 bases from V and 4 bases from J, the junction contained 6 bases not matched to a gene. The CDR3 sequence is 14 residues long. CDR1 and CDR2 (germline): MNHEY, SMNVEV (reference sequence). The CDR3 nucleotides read TGTGCCAGCAGTCCCCTCGGGACAGGGTACGAGCAGTACTTC. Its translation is CASSPLGTGYEQYF.

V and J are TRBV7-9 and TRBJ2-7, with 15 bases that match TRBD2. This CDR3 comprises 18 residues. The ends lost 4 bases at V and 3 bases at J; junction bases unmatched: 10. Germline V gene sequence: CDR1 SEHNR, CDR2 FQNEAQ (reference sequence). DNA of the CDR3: TGTGCCAGCAGCTCTCGGGGACTAGCGGGAGGCCAGGTCTACGAGCAGTACTTC. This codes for CASSSRGLAGGQVYEQYF.

This chain's CDR3 is CASTERDRGNTIYF. In DNA, the CDR3 is TGTGCCAGCACCGAACGGGACAGGGGAAACACCATATATTTT. This chain joins TRBV28 and TRBJ1-3, with 8 positions matching TRBD1. This CDR3 spans 14 amino acids. V lost 7 bases to trimming and J lost 4 bases; unmatched junction nucleotides: 6. CDR1 and CDR2 (germline): MDHEN, SYDVKM.

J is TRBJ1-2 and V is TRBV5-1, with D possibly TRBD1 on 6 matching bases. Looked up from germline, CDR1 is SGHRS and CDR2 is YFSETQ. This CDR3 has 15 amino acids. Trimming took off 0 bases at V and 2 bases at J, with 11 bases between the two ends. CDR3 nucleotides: TGCGCCAGCAGCTTGGAGGGACACCGGAACTATGGCTACACCTTC. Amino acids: CASSLEGHRNYGYTF.

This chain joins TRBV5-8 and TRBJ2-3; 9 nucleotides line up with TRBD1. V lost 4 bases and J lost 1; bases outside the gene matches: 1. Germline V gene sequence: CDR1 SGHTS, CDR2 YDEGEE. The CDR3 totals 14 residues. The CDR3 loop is CASSDRGGTDTQYF. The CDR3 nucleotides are TGTGCCAGCAGCGACAGGGGGGGCACAGATACGCAGTATTTT.

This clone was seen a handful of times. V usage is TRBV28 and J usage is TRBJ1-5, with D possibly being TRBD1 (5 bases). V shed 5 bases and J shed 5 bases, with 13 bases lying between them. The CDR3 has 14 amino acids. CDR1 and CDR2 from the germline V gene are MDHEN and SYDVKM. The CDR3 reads CASSPPGVDQPQHF. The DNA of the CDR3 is TGTGCCAGCAGTCCACCGGGGGTTGATCAGCCCCAGCATTTT.

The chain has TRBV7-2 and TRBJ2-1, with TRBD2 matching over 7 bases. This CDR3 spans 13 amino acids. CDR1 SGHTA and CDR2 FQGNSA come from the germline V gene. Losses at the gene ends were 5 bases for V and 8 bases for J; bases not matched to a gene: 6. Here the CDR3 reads CASSAPSGHEQFF. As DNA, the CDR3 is TGTGCCAGCAGCGCCCCTAGCGGCCATGAGCAGTTCTTC.

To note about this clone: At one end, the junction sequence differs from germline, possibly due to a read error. The CDR3 nucleotides read TGTGCCAGCAGCAAAGACCACTCCTACAATGAGCAGTTCTTC. This encodes CASSKDHSYNEQFF. The chain carries TRBV3-1 (or the pseudogene TRBV3-2) and TRBJ2-1, with D uncertain. Germline V gene data show CDR1 as LGHDT and CDR2 as YNNKEL (reference sequence). This CDR3 spans 14 amino acids.

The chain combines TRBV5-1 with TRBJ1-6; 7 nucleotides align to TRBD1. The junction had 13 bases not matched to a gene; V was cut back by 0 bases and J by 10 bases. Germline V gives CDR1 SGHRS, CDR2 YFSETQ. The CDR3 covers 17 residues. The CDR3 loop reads CASSLATPTGSGSPLHF. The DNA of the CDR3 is TGCGCCAGCAGCTTGGCAACTCCGACAGGGTCAGGATCACCCCTCCACTTT.

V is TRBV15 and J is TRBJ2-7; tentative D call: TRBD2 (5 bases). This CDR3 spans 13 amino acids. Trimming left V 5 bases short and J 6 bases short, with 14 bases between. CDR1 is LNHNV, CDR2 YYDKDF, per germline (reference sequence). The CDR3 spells CATSAREVGEQYF. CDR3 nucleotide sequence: TGTGCCACCAGCGCCCGGGAAGTGGGCGAGCAGTACTTC.

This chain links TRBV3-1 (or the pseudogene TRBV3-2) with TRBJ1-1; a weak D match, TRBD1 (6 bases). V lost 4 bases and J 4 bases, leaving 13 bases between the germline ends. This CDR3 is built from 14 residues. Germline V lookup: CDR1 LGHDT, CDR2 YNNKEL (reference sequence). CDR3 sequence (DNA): TGTGCCAGCAGCCGCCTACAGGGACGCACTGAAGCTTTCTTT. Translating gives CASSRLQGRTEAFF.